The 20 T cell receptor beta chains reported below all come from one sample, sequenced in a study of T cells in women clearing cervical HPV infection. Assay: immunoSEQ multiplex PCR; the TCRdb copy retains only in-frame clones and omits some. The sample table sets out tens of thousands of clones. The specimen sequenced was blood buffy coat. Receptors were obtained from a woman aged 18 to 75 with a cervical HPV16 infection that either progressed to CIN3+ or cleared (not recorded which).

With respect to this clone: The read ends 3 residues shy of where the CDR3 ends; the end is completed using the germline J gene. The chain has TRBV7-2 and TRBJ1-4, with D possibly matching TRBD1 (6 bases). The V end lost 2 bases, the J end lost 3 bases, and 10 bases lay between the germline ends. This CDR3 is 15 amino acids long. Germline V CDR1 and CDR2: SGHTA, FQGNSA. CDR3: CASSLFAGANEKLFF. Incomplete CDR3 DNA: TGTGCCAGCAGCTTATTTGCAGGGGCTAATGAAAAA.

CDR3 sequence: CASSVGGDTDTQYF. The sequenced part of the CDR3 DNA is TGTGCCAGCAGTGTCGGGGGGGACACAGATACG. The V and J genes are TRBV2 and TRBJ2-3, with 8 bases fitting TRBD2. The CDR3 end is not reached by the read, which stops 3 residues before it; the germline J gene fills it in. From germline, CDR1 is SNHLY and CDR2 FYNNEI. The V segment lost 4 bases and the J segment 2 bases; nucleotides outside the gene matches: 2. The CDR3 has 14 amino acids.

Regarding this clone: The read terminates 3 residues before the CDR3 end, so the remaining end is supplied by the germline J gene. The chain recombines TRBV10-3 with TRBJ1-2; no firm D call. This CDR3 has 16 residues. CDR1 is ENHRY, CDR2 SYGVKD, per germline. V lost 0 bases and J 3 bases, leaving 14 bases between the germline ends. Here the CDR3 reads CAISESRKPGDYGYTF. Incomplete CDR3 DNA: TGTGCCATCAGTGAGTCGCGAAAACCTGGTGACTATGGC.

The CDR3 bases that were read are TGTGCCAGCAGCTTCGGACAGGCCTTCGACGAG. This codes for CASSFGQAFDE. In full, the CDR3 is CASSFGQAFDEQYF. The V call is TRBV7-9, the J call TRBJ2-7; TRBD1 aligns across 7 bases. The CDR3 goes on 3 residues after the read ends, and that part is filled in from the germline J gene. Germline loops: CDR1 SEHNR, CDR2 FQNEAQ (reference sequence). The CDR3 covers 14 residues. V dropped 3 bases and J dropped 5; count of bases not matched to a gene: 7. Based on the CDR3 plus reference TRBV7-9 and TRBJ2-7, the full variable domain is DTGVSQNPRHKITKRGQNVTFRCDPISEHNRLYWYRQTLGQGPEFLTYFQNEAQLEKSRLLSDRFSAERPKGSFSTLEIQRTEQGDSAMYLCASSFGQAFDEQYFGPGTRLTVT.

CDR3 sequence reads: CASSLEGYNTEAFF. Incomplete CDR3 DNA: TGCGCCAGCAGCTTGGAGGGGTACAACACTGAA. The chain carries TRBV5-1 and TRBJ1-1; possible D gene TRBD1, 5 bases. Read coverage stops 3 residues before the CDR3 terminus; the germline J gene supplies the remainder. Deletions cut 0 bases from V and 2 bases from J, with 8 bases between. The CDR3 has 14 amino acids. Germline CDR1 is SGHRS and CDR2 is YFSETQ.

In regard to this clone: The read finishes 3 residues shy of the CDR3 end, and the germline J gene is used to complete it. The chain is built from TRBV19 and TRBJ2-7, with TRBD2 matching over 7 bases. CDR3 length equals 15 residues. Looked up from germline, CDR1 is LNHDA and CDR2 is SQIVND (reference sequence). V dropped 6 bases and J dropped 3; count of bases not matched to a gene: 11. CDR3 DNA, as far as it was read: TGTGCCAGTAGCCTAACTGGGGGGGGTTTCTACGAG. Translation gives CASSLTGGGFYE. The entire CDR3 protein reads CASSLTGGGFYEQYF.

Remarks on this clone: The read falls 3 residues short of the CDR3 end, and the missing part is taken from the germline J gene. The J gene is TRBJ1-3, the V gene TRBV5-1; weak D call: TRBD1 (5 bases). The CDR3 covers 13 residues. The germline V and J ends were trimmed by 0 bases and 8 bases, with 9 bases remaining between them. CDR1 and CDR2 (germline): SGHRS, YFSETQ. The CDR3 loop is CASSLDRSDTIYF. CDR3 DNA (partial): TGCGCCAGCAGCTTGGACAGGTCCGACACC.

As to this clone: The read comes to an end 3 residues before the CDR3 does, leaving the germline J gene to fill in the end. The rearrangement joins TRBV6-4 to TRBJ2-5, with 8 bases lining up with TRBD1. This CDR3 spans 13 amino acids. Trimming at V came to 6 bases and at J to 4 bases, leaving 4 bases not matched to a gene. Germline V gene lookup returns CDR1 MRHNA and CDR2 SNTAGT. The DNA read from the CDR3 is TGTGCCAGCAGCAGGGGGCTAAGAGAGACC. Protein: CASSRGLRET. The whole CDR3 protein reads CASSRGLRETQYF.

A remark on this clone: The CDR3 end is not reached by the read, which stops 3 residues before it; the germline J gene fills it in. This chain uses TRBV6-4 with TRBJ1-1; TRBD1 might be the D (5 bases). Germline assignment: CDR1 MRHNA and CDR2 SNTAGT. This CDR3 is built from 14 residues. Trimming pared 2 bases from V and 1 base from J, leaving 8 bases between. This CDR3 is CASSDNRGNTEAFF. The sequenced CDR3 bases are TGTGCCAGCAGTGACAATAGGGGGAACACTGAA.

CDR3 amino acids: CASSGRPGGGASNYNEQFF. Partial CDR3 DNA: TGTGCCAGCAGCGGTCGACCTGGCGGGGGGGCGAGTAATTACAATGAG. The chain carries TRBV25-1 and TRBJ2-1, with 9 nucleotides matching TRBD2. Read coverage stops 3 residues before the CDR3 terminus; the germline J gene supplies the remainder. Losses at the gene ends were 6 bases for V and 4 bases for J; bases not matched to a gene: 19. Looked up from germline, CDR1 is MGHDK and CDR2 is SYGVNS. The length of the CDR3 is 19 residues. The full variable domain, rest sourced from reference TRBV25-1 and TRBJ2-1, is EADIYQTPRYLVIGTGKKITLECSQTMGHDKMYWYQQDPGMELHLIHYSYGVNSTEKGDLSSESTVSRIRTEHFPLTLESARPSHTSQYLCASSGRPGGGASNYNEQFFGPGTRLTVL.

On this clone: The observed sequence ends 3 residues before the CDR3 terminus, with the missing tail filled in from the germline J gene. This chain links TRBV6-1 with TRBJ1-6; 10 bases align to TRBD1. CDR1 MNHNS and CDR2 SASEGT come from the germline V gene. The CDR3 extends over 14 amino acids. The V segment lost 4 bases and the J segment 7 bases; nucleotides outside the gene matches: 1. Partial CDR3 DNA: TGTGCCAGCAGTGGGGGACAGGGGAATTCACCC. Encoded protein: CASSGGQGNSP. The CDR3, in full, reads CASSGGQGNSPLHF.

With regard to this clone: Read coverage stops 3 residues before the CDR3 terminus; the germline J gene supplies the remainder. This rearrangement joins TRBV18 to TRBJ2-1; 11 nucleotides align to TRBD2. The CDR3 runs to 14 residues. CDR1 KGHSH and CDR2 LQKENI come from the germline V gene. Trimming cost V 4 bases and J 6 bases; bases outside gene matches: 2. CDR3 residues: CASSQGTSGNEQFF. The covered CDR3 bases are TGTGCCAGCTCACAGGGGACTAGCGGCAATGAG.

In the case of this clone: The CDR3 end is not reached by the read, which stops 3 residues before it; the germline J gene fills it in. The genes are TRBV29-1 and TRBJ2-6; 9 nucleotides agree with TRBD1. The V gene end was trimmed by 7 bases and the J gene end by 12 bases; junction bases not matched to a gene: 13. The CDR3 covers 14 residues. From germline, CDR1 is SQVTM and CDR2 ANQGSEA. CDR3 DNA, as far as it was read: TGCAGCGCAGATCAAGGACAGGGGAAAGGCGTC. The encoded protein is CSADQGQGKGV. The complete CDR3 sequence is CSADQGQGKGVLTF.

Remarks on this clone: The sequence runs out 3 residues before the end of the CDR3; the remainder is reconstructed from the germline J gene. The gene calls are TRBV19 and TRBJ2-1, with D tentatively TRBD1 (5 bases). V was pared by 3 bases and J by 7 bases, with 13 bases between. CDR1 and CDR2 from the germline V gene are LNHDA and SQIVND (reference sequence). CDR3 size: 14 residues. The CDR3 DNA, read in part, is TGTGCCAGTAGTATCACCTGGCGGACAAATGAG. Its translation: CASSITWRTNE. The complete CDR3 reads CASSITWRTNEQFF.

To note about this clone: Coverage ceases 3 residues before the CDR3 finishes, and the germline J gene fills in the end. The V and J genes are TRBV18 and TRBJ2-3; TRBD1 aligns across 9 bases. CDR3 length: 13 amino acids. Germline V CDR1 and CDR2: KGHSH, LQKENI. The V and J ends lost 8 bases and 4 bases, in that order; junction bases with no gene match: 4. CDR3 bases read: TGTGCCAGCGAGGGACAGGGTGCAGATACG. Protein: CASEGQGADT. The full CDR3 protein reads CASEGQGADTQYF.

As regards this clone: The CDR3 is cut off 3 residues early in the read; its end comes from the germline J gene. The chain combines TRBV19 with TRBJ1-6, with D perhaps TRBD1 (5 bases). Looked up from germline, CDR1 is LNHDA and CDR2 is SQIVND (reference sequence). The CDR3 consists of 16 residues. V lost 5 bases, J lost 7 bases, and 18 bases lay in between. The CDR3 spells CASSLAGGLLNSPLHF. The covered CDR3 bases are TGTGCCAGTAGTCTAGCCGGGGGACTCTTGAATTCACCC.

About this clone: Read sequence stops 3 residues before the CDR3 end, and the germline J gene provides the missing end. The chain carries TRBV12-3 or TRBV12-4 and TRBJ1-5; D perhaps matches TRBD1 (5 bases). V lost 6 bases to trimming and J lost 4 bases, with 10 bases between them. There are 13 residues in the CDR3. Here the CDR3 reads CASRRGLNQPQHF. Partial CDR3 DNA: TGTGCCAGCAGAAGGGGATTGAATCAGCCC.

In the case of this clone: Read sequence stops 3 residues before the CDR3 end, and the germline J gene provides the missing end. This chain connects TRBV10-1 to TRBJ2-1, with D hard to call. The germline CDR1 and CDR2 sequences are WNHNN and SYGVQD (reference sequence). This CDR3 is 13 amino acids long. The germline V and J ends were trimmed by 5 bases and 0 bases, with 5 bases remaining between them. CDR3: CASSSPSYNEQFF. The CDR3 bases that were read are TGCGCCAGCAGTTCTCCCTCCTACAATGAG.

As regards this clone: With the read ending 3 residues before the CDR3 end, the germline J gene is used to fill in that end. The gene calls are TRBV7-3 and TRBJ2-5; TRBD2 agrees at 8 bases. CDR3 size: 16 residues. Germline V gene data show CDR1 as SGHTA and CDR2 as FQGTGA. The CDR3 sequence is CASRFTVVAGSGTQYF. The covered CDR3 bases are TGTGCCAGCAGGTTTACCGTAGTAGCGGGGAGCGGAACC.

In regard to this clone: The read is 3 residues too short to cover the CDR3 end, so that end is filled in from the germline J gene. The genes are TRBV18 and TRBJ2-2, with D possibly TRBD2 on 5 matching bases. The CDR3 is 16 residues long. Germline V lookup: CDR1 KGHSH, CDR2 LQKENI. V lost 5 bases, J lost 3 bases, and 16 bases lay in between. This chain's CDR3 is CASSALLRGYTGELFF. The covered CDR3 bases are TGTGCCAGCTCAGCCCTCTTAAGAGGGTACACCGGGGAG.